These T cell receptor beta chains were read from a single sample in a study of sequential checkpoint blockade in melanoma. Profiling relied on immunoSEQ multiplex PCR, and the TCRdb table lists in-frame clones only, not all of them. Here the sample spans roughly 7,000 clones, roughly 28% being singletons. The sequencing used tumor tissue (inferred from file names), collected from a patient given nivolumab and ipilimumab in sequence. These receptors were obtained from a human donor with melanoma. Each CDR3 is given with its conserved first and last residue. D genes are given only for firm matches. Rows may omit the clone size; those that give it use once, few, many or a size class.

clone size	V gene	J gene	D gene	CDR3 protein	CDR3 DNA
many	TRBV6-8	TRBJ1-1	TRBD1	CASSWTGVHTEAFF	TGTGCCAGCAGTTGGACAGGGGTCCACACTGAAGCTTTCTTT
few	TRBV12-5	TRBJ2-1	-	CASRMGLPYNEQFF	TGTGCCAGCCGAATGGGACTTCCCTACAATGAGCAGTTCTTC
-	TRBV5-1	TRBJ2-7	TRBD2	CASSLEAGAYEQYF	TGCGCCAGCAGCTTGGAGGCGGGAGCCTACGAGCAGTACTTC
many	TRBV6-8	TRBJ2-7	TRBD2	CASSKSGLAISSYEQYF	TGTGCCAGTTCTAAGTCGGGACTAGCCATAAGCTCCTACGAGCAGTACTTC
-	TRBV19	TRBJ1-2	-	CASSISGNYGYTF	TGTGCCAGTAGTATCTCGGGGAATTATGGCTACACCTTC
-	TRBV5-1	TRBJ2-1	-	CASSPRERTYNEQFF	TGCGCCAGCAGCCCCCGGGAGAGGACCTACAATGAGCAGTTCTTC
-	TRBV29-1	TRBJ1-2	-	CSVVGEGDYGYTF	TGCAGCGTTGTAGGGGAGGGCGACTATGGCTACACCTTC
-	TRBV18	TRBJ2-5	-	CASSPRENQETQYF	TGTGCCAGCTCACCCAGGGAAAACCAAGAGACCCAGTACTTC
medium-sized	TRBV6-8	TRBJ2-7	TRBD1	CASSYGDSVEQYF	TGTGCCAGCAGTTACGGGGACAGCGTCGAGCAGTACTTC
-	TRBV5-1	TRBJ1-3	TRBD1	CASSPGQAVHTIYF	TGCGCCAGCAGCCCCGGACAGGCGGTGCACACCATATATTTT
-	TRBV12-5	TRBJ2-1	TRBD2	CASVQAGGHNEQFF	TGTGCTAGTGTCCAAGCGGGAGGACACAATGAGCAGTTCTTC
-	TRBV28	TRBJ1-5	TRBD1	CASSNPTGGNQPQHF	TGTGCCAGCAGTAATCCGACAGGGGGAAATCAGCCCCAGCATTTT
-	TRBV18	TRBJ2-5	-	CASSPNSPVAQYF	TGTGCCAGCTCACCCAACTCCCCGGTGGCCCAGTACTTC
few	TRBV9	TRBJ1-3	-	CASSVSDSSGNTIYF	TGTGCCAGCAGCGTAAGCGATAGCTCTGGAAACACCATATATTTT
-	TRBV19	TRBJ1-2	-	CASSSGSISAF	TGTGCCAGTAGTTCGGGATCTATAAGTGCCTTC
few	TRBV9	TRBJ1-1	-	CASSSRGNMGTEAFF	TGTGCCAGCAGCTCGCGGGGGAACATGGGCACTGAAGCTTTCTTT
many	TRBV11-3	TRBJ2-3	-	CASSLRGAVSGTDTQYF	TGTGCCAGCAGCTTAAGGGGAGCGGTCAGCGGTACAGATACGCAGTATTTT
-	TRBV29-1	TRBJ2-4	-	CSVEPGAKNIQYF	TGCAGCGTTGAACCGGGGGCCAAAAACATTCAGTACTTC
few	TRBV11-3	TRBJ2-2	TRBD2	CASSYPSGREAGELFF	TGTGCCAGCAGCTACCCGAGCGGGAGGGAGGCCGGGGAGCTGTTTTTT
few	TRBV9	TRBJ1-3	-	CASSVFPGVVHSGNTIYF	TGTGCCAGCAGCGTATTTCCGGGAGTAGTGCACTCTGGAAACACCATATATTTT
few	TRBV5-1	TRBJ1-5	-	CASSEDANPTQPQHF	TGCGCCAGCAGCGAGGACGCCAACCCCACTCAGCCCCAGCATTTT
few	TRBV11-3	TRBJ2-7	TRBD2	CASSLYAAGTTTYEQYF	TGTGCCAGCAGCTTATACGCCGCCGGGACTACGACCTACGAGCAGTACTTC
-	TRBV30	TRBJ1-1	-	CAWSVQWNTEAFF	TGTGCCTGGAGTGTACAATGGAACACTGAAGCTTTCTTT
medium-sized	TRBV6-8	TRBJ1-5	-	CASSYGQTSNQPQHF	TGTGCCAGCAGTTACGGGCAGACGAGCAATCAGCCCCAGCATTTT
few	TRBV11-3	TRBJ1-1	TRBD1	CASSPGDRERRNTEAFF	TGTGCCAGCAGCCCAGGGGACAGGGAGCGTCGGAACACTGAAGCTTTCTTT
-	TRBV14	TRBJ2-1	TRBD2	CASSRTSGRGNEQFF	TGTGCCAGCAGCCGCACTAGCGGGAGAGGCAATGAGCAGTTCTTC
-	TRBV30	TRBJ1-3	-	CACGQSGGTIYF	TGTGCCTGTGGACAGTCGGGTGGCACCATATATTTT
once	TRBV5-1	TRBJ2-1	TRBD2	CASSSAGTSFYNEQFF	TGCGCCAGCAGCTCCGCCGGGACTAGCTTCTACAATGAGCAGTTCTTC
-	TRBV11-3	TRBJ2-1	TRBD2	CASSGAGAPYNEQFF	TGTGCCAGCAGTGGGGCGGGAGCCCCCTACAATGAGCAGTTCTTC
-	TRBV11-3	TRBJ2-7	TRBD2	CASSLGLAGMYEQYF	TGTGCCAGCAGCTTGGGACTAGCGGGAATGTACGAGCAGTACTTC
-	TRBV5-1	TRBJ1-2	-	CASSLVSGEINYGYTF	TGCGCCAGCAGCTTGGTGTCAGGGGAGATTAACTATGGCTACACCTTC
-	TRBV18	TRBJ1-3	-	CASSPGGKLSGNTIYF	TGTGCCAGCTCACCAGGGGGAAAGCTCTCTGGAAACACCATATATTTT
few	TRBV10-3	TRBJ1-2	-	CAISESTQGVYGYTF	TGTGCCATCAGTGAGTCGACTCAAGGGGTCTATGGCTACACCTTC
few	TRBV6-8	TRBJ1-1	-	CASSYSAGGSTEAFF	TGTGCCAGCAGTTACTCGGCGGGTGGGTCGACTGAAGCTTTCTTT
few	TRBV11-3	TRBJ1-1	-	CASSRSLTGSGTEAFF	TGTGCCAGCAGCCGAAGCCTTACAGGGTCCGGCACTGAAGCTTTCTTT
-	TRBV11-3	TRBJ2-2	-	CASSSGSRSTGELFF	TGTGCCAGCAGCTCGGGATCGCGGAGCACCGGGGAGCTGTTTTTT
-	TRBV6-8	TRBJ1-5	TRBD1	CASSRTGGSNQPQHF	TGTGCCAGCAGTCGGACAGGAGGAAGCAATCAGCCCCAGCATTTT
-	TRBV10-3	TRBJ1-3	TRBD1	CAISWDRGGNTIYF	TGTGCCATCAGTTGGGACAGGGGTGGAAACACCATATATTTT
few	TRBV6-8	TRBJ2-5	TRBD1	CASIGQGVKTQYF	TGTGCCAGCATCGGGCAGGGGGTAAAGACCCAGTACTTC
few	TRBV15	TRBJ2-5	-	CATSRDLGGTGETQYF	TGTGCCACCAGCAGAGATCTCGGCGGGACCGGGGAGACCCAGTACTTC
-	TRBV11-3	TRBJ2-5	TRBD1	CASSQGGWGQGQETQYF	TGTGCCAGCAGCCAGGGAGGTTGGGGACAGGGCCAAGAGACCCAGTACTTC
-	TRBV19	TRBJ2-7	TRBD1	CASSIVTGGYEQYF	TGTGCCAGTAGTATCGTGACAGGGGGTTACGAGCAGTACTTC
few	TRBV7-1	TRBJ2-1	-	CASIGQFGNEQFF	TGTGCCAGCATTGGGCAATTTGGGAATGAGCAGTTCTTC
few	TRBV6-8	TRBJ2-1	-	CASSSIGGPGNEQFF	TGTGCCAGCAGTTCAATTGGAGGGCCGGGCAATGAGCAGTTCTTC
-	TRBV12-5	TRBJ2-2	-	CASGLVGQLNTGELFF	TGTGCTAGTGGTTTGGTAGGGCAGCTAAACACCGGGGAGCTGTTTTTT
-	TRBV29-1	TRBJ2-7	-	CSVEFVAGPSYEQYF	TGCAGCGTTGAATTCGTAGCAGGGCCCTCCTACGAGCAGTACTTC
few	TRBV7-6	TRBJ2-5	TRBD1	CASSVSGRGETQYF	TGTGCCAGCAGCGTCTCCGGCAGGGGGGAGACCCAGTACTTC
-	TRBV6-8	TRBJ2-1	-	CASRDGLGRISYNEQFF	TGTGCCAGCAGGGACGGACTCGGACGGATCTCCTACAATGAGCAGTTCTTC
few	TRBV28	TRBJ2-7	-	CASITRVGGEQYF	TGTGCCAGCATAACCCGTGTCGGAGGCGAGCAGTACTTC
-	TRBV19	TRBJ1-2	TRBD1	CASSIRQGGTGYTF	TGTGCCAGTAGTATACGCCAGGGGGGGACTGGCTACACCTTC
-	TRBV15	TRBJ1-5	-	CATSRDQVRRLGRAWGNQPQHF	TGTGCCACCAGCAGAGATCAGGTTCGGCGCTTAGGGAGGGCCTGGGGCAATCAGCCCCAGCATTTT
-	TRBV19	TRBJ2-1	-	CASSMTGFLAHIEQFF	TGTGCCAGTAGTATGACAGGCTTCTTGGCCCACATTGAGCAGTTCTTC